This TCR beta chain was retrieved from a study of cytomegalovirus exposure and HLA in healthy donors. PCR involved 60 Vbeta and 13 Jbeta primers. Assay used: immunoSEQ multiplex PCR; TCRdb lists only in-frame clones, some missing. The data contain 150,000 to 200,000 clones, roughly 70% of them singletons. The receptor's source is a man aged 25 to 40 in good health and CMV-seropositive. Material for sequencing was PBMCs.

In DNA, the CDR3 is TGTGCCAGCAGCTTAAACAGGGAACACGAGCAGTACTTC. Amino acids: CASSLNREHEQYF. The V call is TRBV7-2, the J call TRBJ2-7, with D perhaps TRBD1 (6 bases). Per germline, CDR1 SGHTA and CDR2 FQGNSA. The ends were cut back, 2 bases at V and 5 bases at J, with 10 bases in the middle. CDR3 size: 13 residues.